The 27 T cell receptor beta chains below were found in one sample sequenced in a study of blood T cell repertoires in COVID-19. The assay was immunoSEQ multiplex PCR, and TCRdb's table has in-frame clones only and misses some. Of some 320,000 clones in the sample, over 75% were seen once. The sequencing input was peripheral blood. The source of these receptors is a woman aged 45-65 years who had recovered from COVID-19.

The J gene is TRBJ1-6, the V gene TRBV19; 11 nucleotides agree with TRBD1. J was trimmed by 7 bases and V by 6 bases; bases with no gene match: 2. Germline values: CDR1 LNHDA, CDR2 SQIVND (reference sequence). The CDR3 extends over 14 amino acids. The CDR3 sequence is CASSGTGGNSPLHF. The CDR3 DNA reads TGTGCCAGTAGCGGGACAGGGGGGAATTCACCCCTCCACTTT.

The rearrangement links TRBV7-2 to TRBJ1-2; the match to TRBD1 covers 8 bases. The CDR3 loop spans 13 amino acids. J was trimmed by 7 bases and V by 4 bases; bases with no gene match: 5. CDR1 and CDR2 (germline): SGHTA, FQGNSA. CDR3 loop: CASSSGTGVGYTF. The CDR3 nucleotides are TGTGCCAGCAGCTCCGGGACAGGTGTTGGCTACACCTTC.

This clone was found once. The chain recombines TRBV4-2 with TRBJ1-5; D unclear. The CDR3 sequence is 16 residues long. V dropped 0 bases and J dropped 2 bases, with 11 bases sitting between them. Germline CDR1 reads LGHNA; CDR2 reads YNFKEQ. CDR3 residues: CASSQEGGEGNQPQHF. DNA for the CDR3: TGTGCCAGCAGCCAAGAAGGCGGGGAAGGCAATCAGCCCCAGCATTTT.

This clone was observed a single time. Other DNA sequences in the sample encode the same CDR3. This chain uses TRBV28 with TRBJ2-7, with 10 bases identical to TRBD1. CDR1 is MDHEN and CDR2 is SYDVKM in the germline V gene. The CDR3 covers 15 residues. Germline trimming cut 6 bases from V and 3 bases from J; bases unmatched to any gene: 8. The CDR3 region has the DNA TGTGCCAGCAGCTTGGGACAGGGGAGGGTCTACGAGCAGTACTTC. This encodes CASSLGQGRVYEQYF.

This chain connects TRBV6-1 to TRBJ2-5; 7 bases line up with TRBD2. With 3 bases clipped from V and 2 bases from J, the junction kept 6 bases outside the gene matches. Per the germline V gene, CDR1 is MNHNS and CDR2 is SASEGT. This CDR3 has 15 amino acids. This chain's CDR3 is CASSDWRGTQETQYF. CDR3 coding DNA: TGTGCCAGCAGTGATTGGCGGGGGACGCAAGAGACCCAGTACTTC.

The J gene is TRBJ1-2, the V gene TRBV5-6; 7 nucleotides match TRBD1. Germline V gene sequence: CDR1 SGHDT, CDR2 YYEEEE. The CDR3 extends over 13 amino acids. V was pared by 6 bases and J by 5 bases, with 7 bases of the junction left unmatched. CDR3 nucleotides: TGTGCCAGCACGACCGGGACAGAGTATGGCTACACCTTC. Translating it yields CASTTGTEYGYTF.

This chain uses TRBV10-1 with TRBJ1-2, with D hard to call. The CDR3 is 16 amino acids. Germline V gene lookup returns CDR1 WNHNN and CDR2 SYGVQD (reference sequence). Trimming cost V 0 bases and J 2 bases, with 13 bases left between them. Written as DNA, the CDR3 is TGCGCCAGCAGTGAGTCGAGAGGGCCTGGCAACTATGGCTACACCTTC. As protein: CASSESRGPGNYGYTF.

The chain joins TRBV6-4 to TRBJ2-7, with TRBD1 identical over 8 bases. CDR1 and CDR2 from the germline V gene are MRHNA and SNTAGT. V shed 4 bases and J 0 bases; nucleotides not matched to a gene: 2. This CDR3 region has 14 residues. The CDR3 bases are TGTGCCAGCAGTGGGGACAGGAGCTCCTACGAGCAGTACTTC. Translating it yields CASSGDRSSYEQYF.

J is TRBJ2-3 and V is TRBV29-1, with D possibly matching TRBD1 (6 bases). Germline lookup yields CDR1 SQVTM and CDR2 ANQGSEA. There are 15 residues in the CDR3. V was shortened by 7 bases and J by 4 bases, with 21 bases between the two germline ends. Here the CDR3 reads CSAHPQGTSSDTQYF. The CDR3 DNA follows: TGCAGCGCCCATCCCCAGGGGACAAGTTCAGATACGCAGTATTTT.

V is TRBV24-1 and J is TRBJ1-2; D unresolved. Germline V gene data show CDR1 as KGHDR and CDR2 as SFDVKD. Between the trimmed V and J ends, which lost 9 bases and 4 bases, there was a span of 8 bases. The CDR3 contains 11 residues. This CDR3 reads CATPRVYGYTF. CDR3 sequence (DNA): TGTGCCACCCCCCGGGTCTATGGCTACACCTTC.

The gene calls are TRBV7-9 and TRBJ1-6; 7 bases map to TRBD1. J lost 8 bases, V lost 4 bases, and 8 bases had no gene match. From germline, CDR1 is SEHNR and CDR2 FQNEAQ (reference sequence). The CDR3 extends over 15 amino acids. This chain's CDR3 is CASSSEGAEYSPLHF. DNA of the CDR3: TGTGCCAGCAGCTCAGAGGGGGCCGAGTATTCACCCCTCCACTTT. Full variable domain (missing parts from reference TRBV7-9 and TRBJ1-6): DTGVSQNPRHKITKRGQNVTFRCDPISEHNRLYWYRQTLGQGPEFLTYFQNEAQLEKSRLLSDRFSAERPKGSFSTLEIQRTEQGDSAMYLCASSSEGAEYSPLHFGNGTRLTVT.

The chain recombines TRBV2 with TRBJ2-5; TRBD1 matches at 10 bases. From germline, CDR1 is SNHLY and CDR2 FYNNEI. Trimming cost V 2 bases and J 5 bases; bases outside gene matches: 5. This CDR3 is built from 15 residues. CDR3 in amino acids: CASSERGQGWETQYF. CDR3 in DNA: TGTGCCAGCAGTGAAAGGGGACAGGGGTGGGAGACCCAGTACTTC.

The chain combines TRBV29-1 with TRBJ2-7; 8 bases line up with TRBD2. This CDR3 spans 13 amino acids. Per germline, CDR1 SQVTM and CDR2 ANQGSEA. V dropped 2 bases and J dropped 4; count of bases not matched to a gene: 4. CDR3 loop: CSVESGGGYEQYF. The CDR3 DNA is TGCAGCGTTGAATCGGGAGGGGGTTACGAGCAGTACTTC.

J is TRBJ2-3 and V is TRBV6-4; 9 bases agree with TRBD2. CDR3 size: 15 residues. Germline V gene data show CDR1 as MRHNA and CDR2 as SNTAGT. Trimming at V came to 3 bases and at J to 4 bases, leaving 5 bases not matched to a gene. The CDR3 reads CASSERGGRSDTQYF. The CDR3 region has the DNA TGTGCCAGCAGTGAGCGGGGGGGCCGTTCAGATACGCAGTATTTT.

The sample holds one count of this clone. The genes are TRBV7-2 and TRBJ1-4; D not resolved. This CDR3 is 14 amino acids long. V shed 5 bases and J shed 5 bases, with 12 bases lying between them. Germline lookup yields CDR1 SGHTA and CDR2 FQGNSA. CDR3 sequence: CASSATGANEKLFF. The CDR3 coding sequence is TGTGCCAGCAGCGCCACGGGTGCAAATGAAAAACTGTTTTTT.

The J gene is TRBJ1-6, the V gene TRBV27, with 12 nucleotides matching TRBD1. The length of the CDR3 is 15 residues. With 5 bases clipped from V and 7 bases from J, the junction kept 3 bases outside the gene matches. Germline V gene data show CDR1 as MNHEY and CDR2 as SMNVEV (reference sequence). CDR3 bases: TGTGCCAGCAGTCCCGGGACAGGGGGCAATTCACCCCTCCACTTT. Translation: CASSPGTGGNSPLHF.

This clone was detected only a few times. The V gene is TRBV19, the J gene TRBJ2-7, with D possibly TRBD1 on 6 matching bases. The CDR3 totals 15 residues. Germline CDR1 LNHDA, CDR2 SQIVND (reference sequence). Trimming shortened V by 7 bases and J by 2 bases, and 18 bases separated the two germline ends. The CDR3 DNA follows: TGTGCCAGTACCCCAGGTCCGGACAGAGCCTACGAGCAGTACTTC. Translation gives CASTPGPDRAYEQYF.

The rearrangement links TRBV7-9 to TRBJ1-3; D is ambiguous. The CDR3 spans 13 residues. V dropped 1 base and J dropped 5 bases, with 6 bases sitting between them. Germline CDR1 reads SEHNR; CDR2 reads FQNEAQ (reference sequence). The CDR3 bases are TGTGCCAGCAGCTTAGAAAGCAGAAACACCATATATTTT. Translation: CASSLESRNTIYF. The full variable domain, rest sourced from reference TRBV7-9 and TRBJ1-3, is DTGVSQNPRHKITKRGQNVTFRCDPISEHNRLYWYRQTLGQGPEFLTYFQNEAQLEKSRLLSDRFSAERPKGSFSTLEIQRTEQGDSAMYLCASSLESRNTIYFGEGSWLTVV.

The chain couples TRBV7-2 to TRBJ2-2, with D unresolved. CDR3 length: 14 amino acids. The V gene's germline CDR1 is SGHTA and CDR2 FQGNSA. Trimming pared 5 bases from V and 0 bases from J, leaving 7 bases between. The CDR3 region is CASSLLPNTGELFF. The CDR3 coding sequence is TGTGCCAGCAGCCTACTGCCGAACACCGGGGAGCTGTTTTTT. Together with reference TRBV7-2 and TRBJ2-2, the CDR3 gives the full variable domain: GAGVSQSPSNKVTEKGKDVELRCDPISGHTALYWYRQSLGQGLEFLIYFQGNSAPDKSGLPSDRFSAERTGGSVSTLTIQRTQQEDSAVYLCASSLLPNTGELFFGEGSRLTVL.

Turning to this clone: This sample also contains other DNA sequences that code for the same CDR3. V gene TRBV7-2 combines with J gene TRBJ2-7; D not resolved. V lost 4 bases and J lost 0, with 10 bases in between. Germline loops: CDR1 SGHTA, CDR2 FQGNSA. This CDR3 has 14 residues. The CDR3: CASSSRTSSYEQYF. CDR3 DNA sequence: TGTGCCAGCAGCTCCCGCACCAGCTCCTACGAGCAGTACTTC. Full variable domain (outside the CDR3, taken from reference TRBV7-2 and TRBJ2-7): GAGVSQSPSNKVTEKGKDVELRCDPISGHTALYWYRQSLGQGLEFLIYFQGNSAPDKSGLPSDRFSAERTGGSVSTLTIQRTQQEDSAVYLCASSSRTSSYEQYFGPGTRLTVT.

This clone has more than one count but fewer than ten. An end of the junction differs from the germline gene, which may be a read error. The V call is TRBV6-1, the J call TRBJ1-5; D not resolved. The CDR3 covers 14 residues. Germline V gives CDR1 MNHNS, CDR2 SASEGT. CDR3 bases: TGTGCCAGCAGCGAAGCGGGTCGGGTACAGCCCCAGCATTTT. Its protein product is CASSEAGRVQPQHF.

This chain uses TRBV27 with TRBJ1-6; D perhaps matches TRBD1 (5 bases). The CDR3 covers 15 residues. CDR1 and CDR2 from the germline V gene are MNHEY and SMNVEV (reference sequence). V was trimmed by 5 bases and J by 7 bases, leaving 15 bases between them. The CDR3 sequence is CASSPKPGRNSPLHF. In nucleotides, the CDR3 is TGTGCCAGCAGTCCAAAGCCAGGGCGAAATTCACCCCTCCACTTT.

This sequence joins TRBV6-1 and TRBJ2-1; 8 positions agree with TRBD1. Per germline, CDR1 MNHNS and CDR2 SASEGT. This CDR3 comprises 16 residues. J gave up 1 base and V 4 bases, and 6 bases lay outside the gene matches. The CDR3 DNA is TGTGCCAGCAGTGCGGACAGGGCGGGATCCTACAATGAGCAGTTCTTC. Protein: CASSADRAGSYNEQFF.

The CDR3 nucleotides read TGTGCCAGCAGCCCCCCAGGGGCCAACGTCCTGACTTTC. Protein sequence: CASSPPGANVLTF. The rearrangement uses TRBV11-2 and TRBJ2-6; D is undetermined. V gave up 5 bases and J gave up 4 bases, with 6 bases separating them. The CDR3 sequence is 13 residues long. Germline V CDR1 and CDR2: SGHAT, FQNNGV.

The chain joins TRBV19 to TRBJ1-6, with 8 bases fitting TRBD1. After removal of 4 bases from V and 9 bases from J, the junction contained 5 bases not matched to a gene. Germline V gene sequence: CDR1 LNHDA, CDR2 SQIVND (reference sequence). This CDR3 comprises 14 residues. The CDR3 DNA reads as TGTGCCAGTAGTAATGACAGGGGTGGTTCACCCCTCCACTTT. Translating gives CASSNDRGGSPLHF.

The gene calls are TRBV10-3 and TRBJ2-3; D ambiguous. The CDR3 length is 13 residues. Looked up from germline, CDR1 is ENHRY and CDR2 is SYGVKD. V shed 3 bases and J shed 1 base, with 5 bases lying between them. The CDR3 sequence: CAISESGTDTQYF. CDR3 DNA: TGTGCCATCAGTGAAAGCGGCACAGATACGCAGTATTTT.

The V call is TRBV19, the J call TRBJ2-3; D remains ambiguous. The germline gives CDR1 LNHDA, CDR2 SQIVND (reference sequence). Trimming shortened V by 8 bases and J by 7 bases, and 13 bases separated the two germline ends. The CDR3 has 12 residues. The CDR3 DNA sequence: TGTGCCAGTCATGACCGACTGAATACGCAGTATTTT. Encoded protein: CASHDRLNTQYF. The full variable domain, rest sourced from reference TRBV19 and TRBJ2-3, is DGGITQSPKYLFRKEGQNVTLSCEQNLNHDAMYWYRQDPGQGLRLIYYSQIVNDFQKGDIAEGYSVSREKKESFPLTVTSAQKNPTAFYLCASHDRLNTQYFGPGTRLTVL.